Listed below are T cell receptor beta chains from one sample, sequenced in a study of T cells in Graves' hyperthyroidism and ophthalmopathy. TCRdb reanalysed the multiplex PCR reads using MiXCR and keeps one entry per CDR3 protein. The sample holds about 540,000 distinct CDR3 sequences, around 45% seen once. The sequencing input was peripheral blood or thyroid tissue (not recorded which). Source of these receptors: a woman aged 18-29 years with Graves' hyperthyroidism. The CDR3 runs from the conserved cysteine through the conserved F or W. The order of the fields is D gene, J gene, clone size, V gene, CDR3 DNA, CDR3 protein. A D gene is named only where the DNA matches it firmly. The listing skips clone size in some rows; elsewhere it reads once, few, many or a size class.

- TRBJ1-5 - TRBV19 TGTGCCAGTAGTATAGCGACGCAGCCCCAGCATTTT CASSIATQPQHF
- TRBJ1-2 many TRBV7-9 TGTGCCAGCAGCTTAGGGACAGTCTATGGCTACACCTTC CASSLGTVYGYTF
- TRBJ1-2 - TRBV24-1 TGTGCCACCAGCAGTCCTGGACTAACCTACACCTTC CATSSPGLTYTF
- TRBJ1-2 - TRBV7-9 TGTGCCAGCAGCTTAGGACGTAGCTATGGCTATGGCTACACCTTC CASSLGRSYGYGYTF
TRBD1 TRBJ1-4 - TRBV5-1 TGCGCCAGCAGCTTGGCAGGGGGGATTGACGAAAAACTGTTTTTT CASSLAGGIDEKLFF
- TRBJ1-1 many TRBV5-1 TGCGCCAGCAGCTTGGATCTAACTGAAGCTTTCTTT CASSLDLTEAFF
- TRBJ1-1 many TRBV25-1 TGTGCCAGCAGTGAACCAGGACAGAACACTGAAGCTTTCTTT CASSEPGQNTEAFF
TRBD2 TRBJ2-7 - TRBV2 TGTGCCAGCAGTGGTACTAGCGGCAAATACGAGCAGTACTTC CASSGTSGKYEQYF
- TRBJ1-2 few TRBV19 TGTGCCAGTAGTATAGGGGGACGTCGGAAGGACTATGGCTACACCTTC CASSIGGRRKDYGYTF
TRBD1 TRBJ1-1 many TRBV29-1 TGCAGCGCCCTTACGGACAGGCCGGGCGGTGAAGCTTTCTTT CSALTDRPGGEAFF
- TRBJ1-2 - TRBV5-1 TGCGCCAGCAGCACAGACGGGAATGGCTACACCTTC CASSTDGNGYTF
TRBD2 TRBJ2-2 - TRBV7-3 TGTGCCAGCAGCCCCAAGGGGCTAGCGGGAGGTATCACCGGGGAGCTGTTTTTT CASSPKGLAGGITGELFF
- TRBJ2-7 - TRBV7-9 TGCGCCAGCAGCCCGGAGACTCCCTACGAGCAGTACTTC CASSPETPYEQYF
TRBD1 TRBJ1-2 few TRBV7-3 TGTGCCAGCAGCTCGTTAGGGACAGGGTCCTATGGCTACACCTTC CASSSLGTGSYGYTF
- TRBJ2-6 - TRBV2 TGTACCAGCACGGGCGGGTCTGGGGCCAACGTCCTGACTTTC CTSTGGSGANVLTF
TRBD1 TRBJ1-1 few TRBV20-1 TGCAGTGCTAGGGGACAGGGAGGGATGAACACTGAAGCTTTCTTT CSARGQGGMNTEAFF
- TRBJ2-5 - TRBV7-9 TGTGCCAGCAGCCGGGCACCCAAAGAGACCCAGTACTTC CASSRAPKETQYF
TRBD1 TRBJ1-6 many TRBV15 TGTGCCACCAGCAGCGTCGGGACAGCCTATAATTCACCCCTCCACTTT CATSSVGTAYNSPLHF
- TRBJ2-7 - TRBV5-2 TGTGCCAGCACCTTGACTAGCGGGAGCCACGAGCAGTACTTC CASTLTSGSHEQYF
- TRBJ1-1 - TRBV29-1 TGCAGCGTTGTAAGGGTACTAGCGGGAGCTTTCTTT CSVVRVLAGAFF
- TRBJ1-1 few TRBV12-3/TRBV12-4 TGTGCCAGCTGGGGGCCCAGGAACACTGAAGCTTTCTTT CASWGPRNTEAFF